The subject of this entry is one T cell receptor beta chain. As yet, its antigen is unknown. This sample was taken from a study of OX40 agonist ivuxolimab in advanced cancers. The study sampled blood at baseline, cycle 4 day 1, and cycle 7 day 1. CDR1 and CDR2 (germline): SQVTM, ANQGSEA. Unmatched junction bases numbered 5, after V lost 3 bases and J lost 1 base. The CDR3 extends over 14 amino acids. Assay: immunoSEQ multiplex PCR; the TCRdb copy retains only in-frame clones and omits some. This sample has 70,000 to 80,000 clones, with 90% to 95% found just once. Study findings and constraints: Nonresponders included some who also had low normalized T-cell clonal expansion.

This receptor was identified in an adult with an advanced solid tumor such as melanoma, head and neck, liver or kidney cancer. The rearrangement uses TRBV29-1 and TRBJ2-5, with TRBD1 matching 7 bases. This specimen consisted of CD4+ or CD8+ T cells sorted from blood, obtained in a trial of the OX40 agonist ivuxolimab. The CDR3 nucleotides are TGCAGCGTTGAGCCCAGGGACAGCCAAGAGACCCAGTACTTC. It translates to CSVEPRDSQETQYF.